Sequencing of this T cell receptor (beta chain) was carried out in a study of CD8+CD57+ T cells in acquired aplastic anemia. This clonotype was seen many times. The V end was cut by 1 base, the J end by 2 bases, with 9 bases between. The germline gives CDR1 LNHDA, CDR2 SQIVND (reference sequence). The length of the CDR3 is 14 residues. Researchers used genomic DNA as the template to profile TCR beta VDJ and CDR3. TCRdb independently ran MiXCR on the reads; one entry per CDR3 protein. The sample holds roughly 260,000 distinct CDR3 sequences, about 44% seen once. The authors sequenced patients whose flow cytometry had shown CD8+CD57+ cell expansion.

Sequenced sample: sorted CD4+, CD8+, or CD8+CD57+ T cells (not recorded which) from PBMCs. This chain links TRBV19 with TRBJ2-7, with D hard to call. The source of this sequence is a human donor with aplastic anemia. The CDR3 DNA reads TGTGCCAGTAGTATAGTGGTCGGACCCTACGAGCAGTACTTC. Its translation: CASSIVVGPYEQYF.